This record covers a single TCR beta chain. Germline V gives CDR1 WSHSY, CDR2 SAAADI. There are 15 residues in the CDR3. The V and J ends lost 1 base and 0 bases respectively, with 8 bases between them. This entry is derived from a study of T cells in Graves' hyperthyroidism and ophthalmopathy. RNA transcripts provided the source from which TCR beta CDR3 regions were amplified. HTBI primers drove first-round RT-PCR of the TCR CDR3. TCRdb ran MiXCR on the multiplex PCR reads and lists one entry per CDR3 protein. The sample holds some 620,000 distinct CDR3 sequences; roughly 16% are singletons and the top ten take approximately 3.9%.

The chain is built from TRBV10-2 and TRBJ2-3; D may be TRBD2 (5 bases). This clonotype was sampled from a woman younger than 45 with Graves' hyperthyroidism. Sample: blood. The CDR3 DNA sequence: TGCGCCAGCAGTGAGTGGGGAGTTAGCACAGATACGCAGTATTTT. It specifies CASSEWGVSTDTQYF.